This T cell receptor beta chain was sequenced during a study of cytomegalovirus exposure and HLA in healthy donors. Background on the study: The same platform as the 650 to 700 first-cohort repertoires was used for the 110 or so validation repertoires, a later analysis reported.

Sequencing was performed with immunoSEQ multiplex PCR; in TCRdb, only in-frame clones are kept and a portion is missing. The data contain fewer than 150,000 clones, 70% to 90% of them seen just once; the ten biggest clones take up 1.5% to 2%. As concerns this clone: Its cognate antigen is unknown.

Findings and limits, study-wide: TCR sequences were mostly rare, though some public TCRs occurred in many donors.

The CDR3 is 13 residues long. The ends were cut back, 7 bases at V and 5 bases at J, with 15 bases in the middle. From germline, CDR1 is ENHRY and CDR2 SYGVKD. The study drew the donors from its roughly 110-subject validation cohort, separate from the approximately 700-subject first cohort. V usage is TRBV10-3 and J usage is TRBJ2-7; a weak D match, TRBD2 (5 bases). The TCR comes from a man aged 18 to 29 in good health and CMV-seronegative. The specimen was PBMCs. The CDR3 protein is CAIKDGIGNEQYF. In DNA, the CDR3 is TGTGCCATCAAGGACGGGATTGGGAACGAGCAGTACTTC.